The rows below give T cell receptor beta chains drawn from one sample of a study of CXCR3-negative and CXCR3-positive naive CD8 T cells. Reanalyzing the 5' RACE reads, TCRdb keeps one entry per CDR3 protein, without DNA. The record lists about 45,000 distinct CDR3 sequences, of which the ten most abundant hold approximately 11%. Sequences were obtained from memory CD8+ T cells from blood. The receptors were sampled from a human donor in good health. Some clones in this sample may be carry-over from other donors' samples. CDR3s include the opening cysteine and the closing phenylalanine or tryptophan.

CSAETAGPAEQYF | TRBJ2-7 | TRBV29-1
CASSWSAETYNEQFF | TRBJ2-1 | TRBV6-5
CASSLDDSTQETQYF | TRBJ2-5 | TRBV7-8
CASSLGSSTTDTQYF | TRBJ2-3 | TRBV5-6
CASSPGPGTKNIQYF | TRBJ2-4 | TRBV7-6
CASSIVIGTGGTYGYTF | TRBJ1-2 | TRBV5-1
CASSSTRGVEETQYF | TRBJ2-5 | TRBV7-9
CASSLRAFETQYF | TRBJ2-5 | TRBV27
CSAIFRQGMNTEAFF | TRBJ1-1 | TRBV20-1
CASSPVRGWETQYF | TRBJ2-5 | TRBV4-3
CASSQDRGQGITDTQYF | TRBJ2-3 | TRBV4-3
CASSSWVGAAGYEQYF | TRBJ2-7 | TRBV5-6
CASSQERPGTYNEQFF | TRBJ2-1 | TRBV4-3
CASSLGVLGAQYF | TRBJ2-5 | TRBV7-2
CSARDPGFYYGYTF | TRBJ1-2 | TRBV20-1
CASSLGTDFSGNTIYF | TRBJ1-3 | TRBV7-6
CASSSTPDRHPDAKNIQYF | TRBJ2-4 | TRBV7-9
CASSEADLHEKLFF | TRBJ1-4 | TRBV25-1
CASSLLPPSTDQETQYF | TRBJ2-5 | TRBV28
CSAPDRAGDLRAQYF | TRBJ2-5 | TRBV20-1
CASSPGVNQPQHF | TRBJ1-5 | TRBV28
CKSYEGGPGTEAFF | TRBJ1-1 | TRBV29-1
CSVVLPGAEQYF | TRBJ2-7 | TRBV29-1
CASSLRGNRGQQGYGYTF | TRBJ1-2 | TRBV7-8
CASRVGLADSYNEQFF | TRBJ2-1 | TRBV28
CASSQGELAGGPNTGELFF | TRBJ2-2 | TRBV4-1
CASSSEISTDTQYF | TRBJ2-3 | TRBV7-9
CSVLAVTYEQYF | TRBJ2-7 | TRBV29-1
CASSIRRVDEQFF | TRBJ2-1 | TRBV19
CSAILTPRDNQETQYF | TRBJ2-5 | TRBV29-1
CASSGVQETQYF | TRBJ2-5 | TRBV7-9
CASSFWGGTGFQYF | TRBJ2-4 | TRBV12-3/TRBV12-4
CASSQGTGTNYGYTF | TRBJ1-2 | TRBV2
CSVEALEEVRVQETQYF | TRBJ2-5 | TRBV29-1
CASSLGVGPKETQYF | TRBJ2-5 | TRBV7-3